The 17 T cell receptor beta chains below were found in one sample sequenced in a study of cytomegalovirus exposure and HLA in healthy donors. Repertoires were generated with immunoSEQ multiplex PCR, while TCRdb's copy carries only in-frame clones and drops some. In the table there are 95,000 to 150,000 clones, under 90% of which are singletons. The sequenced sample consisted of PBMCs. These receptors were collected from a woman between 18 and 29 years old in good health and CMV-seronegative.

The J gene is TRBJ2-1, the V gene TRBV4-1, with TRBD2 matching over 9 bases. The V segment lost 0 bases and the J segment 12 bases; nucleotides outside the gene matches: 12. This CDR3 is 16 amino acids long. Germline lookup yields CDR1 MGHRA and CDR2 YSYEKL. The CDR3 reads CASSQEGLAGPWGQFF. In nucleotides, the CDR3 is TGCGCCAGCAGCCAAGAGGGGCTAGCGGGGCCCTGGGGGCAGTTCTTC.

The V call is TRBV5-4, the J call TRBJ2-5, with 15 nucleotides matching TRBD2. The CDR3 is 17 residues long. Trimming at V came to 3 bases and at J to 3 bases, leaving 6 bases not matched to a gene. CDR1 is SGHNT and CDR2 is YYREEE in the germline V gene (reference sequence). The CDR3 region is CASSSPGLAGGEETQYF. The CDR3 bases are TGTGCCAGCAGCTCACCTGGACTAGCGGGAGGGGAAGAGACCCAGTACTTC.

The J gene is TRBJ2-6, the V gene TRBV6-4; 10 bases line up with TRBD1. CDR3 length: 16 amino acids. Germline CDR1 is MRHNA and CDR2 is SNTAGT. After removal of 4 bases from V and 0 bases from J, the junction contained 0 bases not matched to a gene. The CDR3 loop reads CASSGTGGSGANVLTF. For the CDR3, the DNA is TGTGCCAGCAGTGGGACAGGGGGCTCTGGGGCCAACGTCCTGACTTTC.

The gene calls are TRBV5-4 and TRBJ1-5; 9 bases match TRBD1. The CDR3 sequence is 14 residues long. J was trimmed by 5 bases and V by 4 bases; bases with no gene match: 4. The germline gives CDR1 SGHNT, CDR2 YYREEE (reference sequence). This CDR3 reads CASSPGQGDQPQHF. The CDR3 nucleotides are TGTGCCAGCAGCCCGGGACAGGGTGATCAGCCCCAGCATTTT.

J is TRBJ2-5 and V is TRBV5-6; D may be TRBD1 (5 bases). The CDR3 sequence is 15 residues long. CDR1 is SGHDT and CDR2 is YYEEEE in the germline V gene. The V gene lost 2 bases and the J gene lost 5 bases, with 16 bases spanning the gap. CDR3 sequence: CASSFAWQGPETQYF. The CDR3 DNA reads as TGTGCCAGCAGCTTCGCCTGGCAGGGTCCCGAGACCCAGTACTTC.

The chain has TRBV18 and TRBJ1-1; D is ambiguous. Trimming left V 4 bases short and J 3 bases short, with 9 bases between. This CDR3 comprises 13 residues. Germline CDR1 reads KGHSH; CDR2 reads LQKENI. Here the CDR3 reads CASSLRVDTEAFF. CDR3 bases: TGTGCCAGCTCACTACGGGTGGACACTGAAGCTTTCTTT.

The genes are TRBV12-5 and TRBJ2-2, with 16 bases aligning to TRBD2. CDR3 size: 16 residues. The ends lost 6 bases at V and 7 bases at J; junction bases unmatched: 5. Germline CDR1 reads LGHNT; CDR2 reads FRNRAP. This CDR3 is CASGRGLAGGIGELFF. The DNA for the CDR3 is TGTGCTAGTGGGAGGGGACTAGCGGGAGGGATCGGGGAGCTGTTTTTT.

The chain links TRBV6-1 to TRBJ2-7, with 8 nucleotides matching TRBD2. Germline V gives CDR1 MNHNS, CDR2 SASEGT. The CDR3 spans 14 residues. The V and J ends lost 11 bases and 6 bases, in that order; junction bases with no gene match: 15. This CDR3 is CAGGTPGLGGEQYF. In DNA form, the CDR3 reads TGTGCCGGGGGAACCCCGGGACTAGGAGGCGAGCAGTACTTC.

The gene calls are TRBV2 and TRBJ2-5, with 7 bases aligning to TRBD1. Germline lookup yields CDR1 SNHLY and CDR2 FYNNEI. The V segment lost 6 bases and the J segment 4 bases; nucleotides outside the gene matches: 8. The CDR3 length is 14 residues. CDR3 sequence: CASSKTAGGETQYF. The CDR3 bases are TGTGCCAGCAGCAAGACAGCAGGGGGAGAGACCCAGTACTTC.

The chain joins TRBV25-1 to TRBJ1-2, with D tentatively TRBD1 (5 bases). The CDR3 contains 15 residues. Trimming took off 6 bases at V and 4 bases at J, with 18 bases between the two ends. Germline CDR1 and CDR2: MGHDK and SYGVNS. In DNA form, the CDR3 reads TGTGCCAGCAGCCCAACGGGGGGATTCGTCTATGGCTACACCTTC. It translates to CASSPTGGFVYGYTF.

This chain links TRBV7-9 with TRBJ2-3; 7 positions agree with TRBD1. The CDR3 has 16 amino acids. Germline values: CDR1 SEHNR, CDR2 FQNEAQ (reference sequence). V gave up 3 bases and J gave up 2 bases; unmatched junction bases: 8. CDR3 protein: CASSFTGQWTTDTQYF. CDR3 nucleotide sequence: TGTGCCAGCAGCTTTACGGGACAGTGGACCACAGATACGCAGTATTTT.

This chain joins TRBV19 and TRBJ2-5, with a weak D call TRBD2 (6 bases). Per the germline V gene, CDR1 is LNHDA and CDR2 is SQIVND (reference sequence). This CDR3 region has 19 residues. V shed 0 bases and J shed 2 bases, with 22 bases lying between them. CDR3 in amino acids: CASSIDPRLAPQKQETQYF. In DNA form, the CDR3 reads TGTGCCAGTAGTATAGACCCACGGCTAGCGCCTCAGAAACAAGAGACCCAGTACTTC.

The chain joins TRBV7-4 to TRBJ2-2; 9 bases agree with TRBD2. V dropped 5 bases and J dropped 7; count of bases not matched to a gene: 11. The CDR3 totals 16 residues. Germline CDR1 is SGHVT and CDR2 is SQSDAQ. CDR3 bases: TGTGCCAGCAGCGCCCGGCTAGCGGGATCTAGCGGGGAGCTGTTTTTT. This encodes CASSARLAGSSGELFF.

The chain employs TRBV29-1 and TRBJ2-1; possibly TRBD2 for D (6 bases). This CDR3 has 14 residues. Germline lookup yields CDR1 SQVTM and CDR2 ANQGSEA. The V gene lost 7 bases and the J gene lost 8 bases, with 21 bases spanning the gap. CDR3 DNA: TGCAGCGCCGGAAGGCGGCTAGCGAGGGATGAGCAGTTCTTC. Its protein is CSAGRRLARDEQFF.

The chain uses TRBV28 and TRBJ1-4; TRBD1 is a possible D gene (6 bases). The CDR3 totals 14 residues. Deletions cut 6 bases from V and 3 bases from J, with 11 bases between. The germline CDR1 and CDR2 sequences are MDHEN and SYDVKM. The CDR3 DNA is TGTGCCAGCAGATCGACAGGTTCTAATGAAAAACTGTTTTTT. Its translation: CASRSTGSNEKLFF.

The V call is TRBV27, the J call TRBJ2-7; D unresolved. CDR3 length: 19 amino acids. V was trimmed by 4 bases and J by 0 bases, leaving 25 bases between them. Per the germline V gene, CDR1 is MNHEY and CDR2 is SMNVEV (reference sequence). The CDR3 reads CASSSPSPSPPMSSYEQYF. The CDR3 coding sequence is TGTGCCAGCAGTTCTCCCTCCCCAAGCCCGCCTATGAGCTCCTACGAGCAGTACTTC.

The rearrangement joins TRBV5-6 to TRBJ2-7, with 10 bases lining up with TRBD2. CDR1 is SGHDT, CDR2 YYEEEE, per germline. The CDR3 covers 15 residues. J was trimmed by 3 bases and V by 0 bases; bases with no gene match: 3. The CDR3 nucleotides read TGTGCCAGCAGCTTGGCTCTAGCGGGGGTCTACGAGCAGTACTTC. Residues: CASSLALAGVYEQYF. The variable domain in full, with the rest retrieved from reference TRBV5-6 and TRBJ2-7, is DAGVTQSPTHLIKTRGQQVTLRCSPKSGHDTVSWYQQALGQGPQFIFQYYEEEERQRGNFPDRFSGHQFPNYSSELNVNALLLGDSALYLCASSLALAGVYEQYFGPGTRLTVT.